These 13 T cell receptor beta chains were sequenced from one sample in a study of prognosis after radiotherapy for stage I lung cancer. Multiplex PCR, run in two rounds, amplified TCR beta CDR3 from genomic DNA. For every TRBV and TRBJ gene, a specific primer was used in first-round PCR. TCRdb reprocessed the multiplex PCR reads with MiXCR, giving one entry per CDR3 protein. The data hold 30,000 to 35,000 distinct CDR3 sequences, with around half observed a single time. The starting material was PBMCs, obtained before or after stereotactic body radiation therapy (not recorded which). Every receptor here comes from a donor over 45 with non-small cell lung cancer.

The count of this clonotype is one. The V gene is TRBV20-1, the J gene TRBJ2-7, with 8 bases lining up with TRBD2. The CDR3 is 11 amino acids. The germline V gene has CDR1 DFQATT and CDR2 SNEGSKA (reference sequence). After removal of 6 bases from V and 7 bases from J, the junction contained 5 bases not matched to a gene. CDR3 amino acids: CSARLAKEQYF. CDR3 DNA sequence: TGCAGTGCCCGACTAGCGAAGGAGCAGTACTTC.

A remark on this clonotype: The germline gene is not matched at one end of the junction; a read error may be the cause. This sequence joins TRBV2 and TRBJ2-7, with a weak D call TRBD1 (6 bases). This CDR3 is built from 12 residues. Germline V gives CDR1 SNHLY, CDR2 FYNNEI. Here the CDR3 DNA reads TGTGCCAGCACTACTGACAGGAGTGAATTTTGCTTC. Protein: CASTTDRSEFCF.

With regard to this clonotype: Germline and junction disagree at one end, which may indicate a read error. The rearrangement uses TRBV7-9 and TRBJ1-5; D gene uncertain. Germline loops: CDR1 SEHNR, CDR2 FQNEAQ (reference sequence). The length of the CDR3 is 16 residues. DNA of the CDR3: TGTGCCAGCAGCTTATATCTTCACCTGAGCAATCGGCCCCAGCATTTT. Residues: CASSLYLHLSNRPQHF. The variable domain in full, with the rest retrieved from reference TRBV7-9 and TRBJ1-5, is DTGVSQNPRHKITKRGQNVTFRCDPISEHNRLYWYRQTLGQGPEFLTYFQNEAQLEKSRLLSDRFSAERPKGSFSTLEIQRTEQGDSAMYLCASSLYLHLSNRPQHFGDGTRLSIL.

V gene TRBV19 combines with J gene TRBJ2-7; D tentatively reads TRBD1 or TRBD2 (6 bases each). Germline lookup yields CDR1 LNHDA and CDR2 SQIVND (reference sequence). V lost 4 bases, J lost 4 bases, and 20 bases lay in between. This CDR3 is 16 amino acids long. In nucleotides, the CDR3 is TGTGCCAGTAGTACCCTAGGGGGGCAATGGACATACGAGCAGTACTTC. Translation gives CASSTLGGQWTYEQYF.

A word on this clonotype: Germline and junction disagree at one end, which may indicate a read error. This chain joins TRBV12-3 or TRBV12-4 and TRBJ2-6, with a tentative D call TRBD1 (5 bases). The CDR3 is made up of 18 amino acids. CDR3 in DNA: TGTGCCAGCAGTTTATCGGGCAGGGCCCTCTCTGGTGCCAACTTCCTGACTTTC. Its protein is CASSLSGRALSGANFLTF.

V usage is TRBV6-5 and J usage is TRBJ1-6; D is ambiguous. There are 14 residues in the CDR3. Per the germline V gene, CDR1 is MNHEY and CDR2 is SVGAGI. V lost 4 bases and J lost 7, with 11 bases in between. The CDR3 is CASSCVDGNSPLHF. DNA of the CDR3: TGTGCCAGCAGTTGTGTGGACGGGAATTCACCCCTCCACTTT.

Comments on this clonotype: This sequence may be a read error, since a much larger clone differs from it by one base. The chain couples TRBV29-1 to TRBJ1-1; 8 nucleotides align to TRBD1. V trimming: 7 bases; J trimming: 5 bases; junction bases outside the gene matches: 9. The CDR3 consists of 13 residues. Germline-derived CDR1 and CDR2 are SQVTM and ANQGSEA. The CDR3 sequence is CSAARQGMTEAFF. For the CDR3, the DNA is TGCAGCGCCGCAAGACAGGGGATGACTGAAGCTTTCTTT. Combining the CDR3 with reference TRBV29-1 and TRBJ1-1 gives the whole variable domain SAVISQKPSRDICQRGTSLTIQCQVDSQVTMMFWYRQQPGQSLTLIATANQGSEATYESGFVIDKFPISRPNLTFSTLTVSNMSPEDSSIYLCSAARQGMTEAFFGQGTRLTVV.

This clonotype was recorded many times. The gene calls are TRBV7-9 and TRBJ2-2; no reliable D call. From germline, CDR1 is SEHNR and CDR2 FQNEAQ (reference sequence). Trimming removed 4 bases at V and 0 bases at J, with 12 bases between. The CDR3 loop spans 16 amino acids. The CDR3 protein is CASSSPKGSNTGELFF. CDR3 coding DNA: TGTGCCAGCAGCTCCCCCAAAGGTTCGAACACCGGGGAGCTGTTTTTT.

On this clonotype itself: This CDR3 is missing its conserved last phenylalanine or tryptophan, likely due to a read error. V usage is TRBV20-1 and J usage is TRBJ2-7; 8 nucleotides align to TRBD2. CDR1 is DFQATT, CDR2 SNEGSKA, per germline (reference sequence). The trim removed 3 bases at V and 3 bases at J, leaving 4 bases unmatched. This CDR3 is built from 13 residues. The CDR3 nucleotides are TGCAGTGCTAGCAGCGGGAGTCACTACGAGCAGTACTTA. It is translated as CSASSGSHYEQYL.

This clonotype was seen ten or more times. V and J are TRBV27 and TRBJ1-6; maybe TRBD1 (5 bases). The germline V gene has CDR1 MNHEY and CDR2 SMNVEV (reference sequence). The CDR3 is 14 amino acids. The V and J ends lost 1 base and 7 bases respectively, with 8 bases between them. For the CDR3, the DNA is TGTGCCAGCAGTTTATTCTGGGGGAATTCACCCCTCCACTTT. It encodes CASSLFWGNSPLHF.

This clonotype occurred a few times. V usage is TRBV24-1 and J usage is TRBJ2-7; no definite D call. The V and J ends lost 6 bases and 2 bases respectively, with 10 bases between them. Germline CDR1 reads KGHDR; CDR2 reads SFDVKD. The CDR3 loop spans 13 amino acids. The CDR3 DNA is TGTGCCACCAGTCCCGGTCCTACCTACGAGCAGTACTTC. Residues: CATSPGPTYEQYF.

CDR3 in amino acids: CASSVRGDNSPLHF. The CDR3 DNA follows: TGTGCCAGCAGTGTCAGAGGGGACAATTCACCCCTCCACTTT. The genes are TRBV6-4 and TRBJ1-6; a possible D gene is TRBD1 (5 bases). Germline CDR1 MRHNA, CDR2 SNTAGT. V lost 4 bases and J 7 bases, leaving 11 bases between the germline ends. CDR3 size: 14 residues.

V gene TRBV7-2 combines with J gene TRBJ2-3, with 10 bases lining up with TRBD2. The junction had 9 bases not matched to a gene; V was cut back by 0 bases and J by 6 bases. This CDR3 has 17 amino acids. The germline V gene encodes CDR1 SGHTA and CDR2 FQGNSA. The CDR3 loop is CASSLALASGSVDTQYF. In DNA, the CDR3 is TGTGCCAGCAGCTTAGCGCTGGCTAGCGGGAGTGTGGATACGCAGTATTTT.